Presented here are 17 T cell receptor beta chains from one specimen sequenced in a study of cytomegalovirus exposure and HLA in healthy donors. The PCR contained 60 Vbeta and 13 Jbeta primers. Profiled with immunoSEQ multiplex PCR; TCRdb holds only in-frame clones, not every one. The sample yields some 220,000 clones, roughly 81% seen once. Sequences were obtained from PBMCs. The receptors shown here come from a girl aged 2-10 years in good health and CMV-seronegative.

The chain employs TRBV6-6 and TRBJ1-1; TRBD1 aligns across 10 bases. Germline values: CDR1 MNHNY, CDR2 SVGAGI (reference sequence). There are 15 residues in the CDR3. Trimming took 0 bases from V and 6 from J; bases not matched to a gene: 4. CDR3 coding DNA: TGTGCCAGCAGTTACTCTCCGGGACAGGGGTCTGAAGCTTTCTTT. Its translation is CASSYSPGQGSEAFF.

This clone appeared once. The chain is built from TRBV10-2 and TRBJ1-2, with TRBD1 as a possible D gene (6 bases). The CDR3 spans 12 residues. V dropped 4 bases and J dropped 5 bases, with 8 bases sitting between them. Per the germline V gene, CDR1 is WSHSY and CDR2 is SAAADI. The CDR3 loop reads CASSAQGYGYTF. The CDR3 coding sequence is TGCGCCAGCAGTGCACAGGGATATGGCTACACCTTC.

The rearrangement joins TRBV7-9 to TRBJ2-6; TRBD2 might be the D (7 bases). Germline V gene sequence: CDR1 SEHNR, CDR2 FQNEAQ (reference sequence). The CDR3 consists of 18 residues. Trimming left V 7 bases short and J 0 bases short, with 19 bases between. CDR3 coding DNA: TGTGCCAGCACCCTGAGGGGGGGGGTGAGCTCTGGGGCCAACGTCCTGACTTTC. Its translation is CASTLRGGVSSGANVLTF.

This chain links TRBV19 with TRBJ1-5; D is perhaps TRBD1 (5 bases). This CDR3 spans 13 amino acids. Germline V gives CDR1 LNHDA, CDR2 SQIVND (reference sequence). Trimming shortened V by 4 bases and J by 5 bases, and 9 bases separated the two germline ends. This CDR3 reads CASSNRLDQPQHF. The DNA for the CDR3 is TGTGCCAGTAGTAACAGGCTGGATCAGCCCCAGCATTTT.

This clone was seen just once. The gene calls are TRBV7-9 and TRBJ2-3; D perhaps matches TRBD2 (6 bases). The V gene lost 5 bases and the J gene lost 0 bases, with 15 bases spanning the gap. CDR3 length equals 16 residues. Germline values: CDR1 SEHNR, CDR2 FQNEAQ (reference sequence). The CDR3 coding sequence is TGTGCCAGCAGCCGAATCGGGGGACCGAGCACAGATACGCAGTATTTT. Protein product: CASSRIGGPSTDTQYF.

The J gene is TRBJ2-3, the V gene TRBV13; D gene ambiguous. There are 14 residues in the CDR3. The germline gives CDR1 PRHDT, CDR2 FYEKMQ (reference sequence). V was shortened by 4 bases and J by 1 base, with 9 bases between the two germline ends. CDR3 sequence (DNA): TGTGCCAGCAGCTCTTCCTACGGCACAGATACGCAGTATTTT. This gives the protein CASSSSYGTDTQYF. Full variable domain (outside the CDR3, taken from reference TRBV13 and TRBJ2-3): AAGVIQSPRHLIKEKRETATLKCYPIPRHDTVYWYQQGPGQDPQFLISFYEKMQSDKGSIPDRFSAQQFSDYHSELNMSSLELGDSALYFCASSSSYGTDTQYFGPGTRLTVL.

The chain employs TRBV30 and TRBJ2-7, with D possibly matching TRBD2 (6 bases). Germline V lookup: CDR1 GTSNPN, CDR2 SVGIG (reference sequence). This CDR3 has 13 amino acids. V gave up 6 bases and J gave up 4 bases, with 16 bases separating them. CDR3 sequence (DNA): TGTGCCTGCACCCTGGGGGGTTCGTACGAGCAGTACTTC. Amino acids: CACTLGGSYEQYF.

The chain is built from TRBV7-9 and TRBJ2-1; 7 nucleotides agree with TRBD1. CDR1 and CDR2 (germline): SEHNR, FQNEAQ (reference sequence). Trimming cost V 6 bases and J 2 bases; bases outside gene matches: 7. There are 15 residues in the CDR3. CDR3 amino acids: CASRPDRDPYNEQFF. CDR3 bases: TGTGCCAGCAGACCAGACAGGGACCCCTACAATGAGCAGTTCTTC.

CDR3 nucleotide sequence: TGTGCCAGCAGCTTAAGACAGGGGGGAAACACCATATATTTT. Protein product: CASSLRQGGNTIYF. The rearrangement joins TRBV7-6 to TRBJ1-3, with 8 bases aligning to TRBD1. Germline values: CDR1 SGHVS, CDR2 FNYEAQ. The CDR3 length is 14 residues. With 2 bases clipped from V and 4 bases from J, the junction kept 1 base outside the gene matches.

This chain joins TRBV5-4 and TRBJ2-7; unclear D gene. The CDR3 is 15 amino acids. With 4 bases removed from V and 4 bases from J, the gap between germline ends came to 18 bases. The germline V gene encodes CDR1 SGHNT and CDR2 YYREEE (reference sequence). The CDR3, as DNA: TGTGCCAGCAGCCAGTCACCTGAAACGCGGTACGAGCAGTACTTC. Its translation: CASSQSPETRYEQYF. The whole variable domain, remainder taken from reference TRBV5-4 and TRBJ2-7, is ETGVTQSPTHLIKTRGQQVTLRCSSQSGHNTVSWYQQALGQGPQFIFQYYREEENGRGNFPPRFSGLQFPNYSSELNVNALELDDSALYLCASSQSPETRYEQYFGPGTRLTVT.

Points on this clone: Other DNA sequences within the sample encode an identical CDR3. The V call is TRBV5-1, the J call TRBJ2-7; 7 nucleotides align to TRBD2. The germline gives CDR1 SGHRS, CDR2 YFSETQ. The CDR3 is made up of 13 amino acids. Trimming at V came to 4 bases and at J to 2 bases, leaving 3 bases not matched to a gene. The CDR3 sequence is CASSPGGAYEQYF. For the CDR3, the DNA is TGCGCCAGCAGCCCGGGGGGAGCCTACGAGCAGTACTTC.

The chain joins TRBV10-3 to TRBJ2-2; tentative D call: TRBD2 (5 bases). From germline, CDR1 is ENHRY and CDR2 SYGVKD. The germline V and J ends were trimmed by 0 bases and 5 bases, with 16 bases remaining between them. This CDR3 spans 17 amino acids. The DNA of the CDR3 is TGTGCCATCAGTGAGTCGAAGGTTGGAGGAATGACCGGGGAGCTGTTTTTT. Translation: CAISESKVGGMTGELFF.

This clone occurred a few times. This chain joins TRBV7-9 and TRBJ2-3; 11 bases are a match to TRBD2. This CDR3 region has 18 residues. V was clipped by 0 bases and J by 3 bases; unmatched bases: 8. Germline CDR1 is SEHNR and CDR2 is FQNEAQ (reference sequence). CDR3 amino acids: CASSLARGSGGATDTQYF. DNA for the CDR3: TGTGCCAGCAGCTTAGCGAGGGGTAGCGGGGGGGCAACAGATACGCAGTATTTT.

This clone was seen only once. This chain uses TRBV9 with TRBJ1-1; 12 bases are a match to TRBD1. The germline V gene has CDR1 SGDLS and CDR2 YYNGEE. Germline trimming cut 3 bases from V and 3 bases from J; bases unmatched to any gene: 9. This CDR3 spans 17 amino acids. CDR3 coding DNA: TGTGCCAGCAGCGGGGACAGGGGGCCCTACCCTCACACTGAAGCTTTCTTT. It specifies CASSGDRGPYPHTEAFF.

The gene calls are TRBV28 and TRBJ2-7, with 8 bases lining up with TRBD1. This CDR3 spans 13 amino acids. The V gene's germline CDR1 is MDHEN and CDR2 SYDVKM. Trimming cost V 6 bases and J 4 bases; bases outside gene matches: 5. CDR3 sequence: CASRGTGEYEQYF. For the CDR3, the DNA is TGTGCCAGCAGAGGGACAGGAGAGTACGAGCAGTACTTC. Looking up the rest from reference TRBV28 and TRBJ2-7 gives the full variable domain: DVKVTQSSRYLVKRTGEKVFLECVQDMDHENMFWYRQDPGLGLRLIYFSYDVKMKEKGDIPEGYSVSREKKERFSLILESASTNQTSMYLCASRGTGEYEQYFGPGTRLTVT.

This clone appeared a single time. The V and J genes are TRBV7-3 and TRBJ2-1; D is possibly TRBD2 (6 bases). Germline loops: CDR1 SGHTA, CDR2 FQGTGA. The CDR3 contains 15 residues. The V and J ends lost 5 bases and 0 bases respectively, with 11 bases between them. CDR3: CASSHARGSYNEQFF. DNA of the CDR3: TGTGCCAGCAGCCACGCGCGGGGCTCCTACAATGAGCAGTTCTTC. Full variable domain (missing parts from reference TRBV7-3 and TRBJ2-1): GAGVSQTPSNKVTEKGKYVELRCDPISGHTALYWYRQSLGQGPEFLIYFQGTGAADDSGLPNDRFFAVRPEGSVSTLKIQRTERGDSAVYLCASSHARGSYNEQFFGPGTRLTVL.

The V and J genes are TRBV6-1 and TRBJ2-3; 8 bases align to TRBD1. From germline, CDR1 is MNHNS and CDR2 SASEGT. The CDR3 loop spans 14 amino acids. With 6 bases clipped from V and 6 bases from J, the junction kept 8 bases outside the gene matches. This chain's CDR3 is CASRASHRGDTQYF. Written as DNA, the CDR3 is TGTGCCAGCAGAGCTTCACACAGGGGGGATACGCAGTATTTT.